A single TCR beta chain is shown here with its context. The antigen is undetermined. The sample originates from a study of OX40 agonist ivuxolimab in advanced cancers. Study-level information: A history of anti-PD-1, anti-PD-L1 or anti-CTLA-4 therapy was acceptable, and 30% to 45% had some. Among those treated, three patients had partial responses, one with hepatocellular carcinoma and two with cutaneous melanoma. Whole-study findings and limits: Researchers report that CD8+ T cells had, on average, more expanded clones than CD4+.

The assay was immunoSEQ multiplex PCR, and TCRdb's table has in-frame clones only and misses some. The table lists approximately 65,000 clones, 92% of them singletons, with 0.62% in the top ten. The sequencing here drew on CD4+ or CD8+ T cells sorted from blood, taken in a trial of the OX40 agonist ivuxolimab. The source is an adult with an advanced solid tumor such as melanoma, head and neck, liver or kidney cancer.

In DNA form, the CDR3 reads TGTGCCAGCAGCTTTCCCCTGGATGCAACTAATGAAAAACTGTTTTTT. Its protein is CASSFPLDATNEKLFF. The J gene is TRBJ1-4, the V gene TRBV5-8; no definite D call. Per the germline V gene, CDR1 is SGHTS and CDR2 is YDEGEE. The CDR3 consists of 16 residues. Between the trimmed V and J ends, which lost 2 bases and 0 bases, there was a span of 11 bases. Drawing the rest from reference TRBV5-8 and TRBJ1-4, the complete variable domain is EAGVTQSPTHLIKTRGQQATLRCSPISGHTSVYWYQQALGLGLQFLLWYDEGEERNRGNFPPRFSGRQFPNYSSELNVNALELEDSALYLCASSFPLDATNEKLFFGSGTQLSVL.